This TCR beta chain appears in the sequencing data of a study of shared clonotypes between healthy human individuals (dated by TCRdb to the early 2020s). About the full investigation: Three men and a couple of women, aged 18 to 49 years, made up the cohort. For each donor, three plates each were used for CD4 naive and CD4 memory, two plates were used for CD8 naive, and one plate was used for CD8 memory. Blood TCR repertoires of four to six healthy adults were deeply sequenced to estimate repertoire size and the extent of clonotype sharing between individuals. To increase sequencing depth and limit assay-specific biases, different laboratories used diverse techniques to prepare libraries and sequence TCR repertoires. Leukapheresis yielded between about 0.85 and 10 billion PBMCs per donor. General findings and caveats noted by the study authors: Because the study included a small number of donors, the genetic and exposure-history diversity represented was limited. Sharing across several donors was observed for approximately 5% of naive CD4, less than 4% of naive CD8, about 2.5% of memory CD4, and less than 0.45% of memory CD8 clonotypes. Even with the large sequencing depth, rarefaction of the sorted-subset datasets indicated that sequencing was incomplete. Naive subsets generally had larger estimated clonotype richness than memory subsets did. Compared with non-shared clonotypes, the clonotypes found in all four sorted-subset donors had higher generation probabilities. Sampling was limited to blood, and TCR repertoires in tissue likely differ from TCR repertoires in blood. Pairwise subsampling indicated that sequencing depth was expected to affect the degree of clonotype sharing among donors.

With regard to this clone: Its antigen specificity is not known. Base-call qualities are not available, and no considerably larger clone is one nucleotide away.

The donors were healthy, HIV-negative adults with no recently reported acute infections or vaccinations. Only Caucasian adults living in Nashville, Tennessee, USA were represented among the donors. Magnetic negative selection was used to enrich CD4+ T cells, after which naive cells were positively selected on CD45RA and the negative fraction became the memory subset. Blood was obtained by leukapheresis, after which PBMCs were separated by Ficoll-Histopaque density gradient centrifugation and cryopreserved in liquid nitrogen vapor phase. Analytical flow cytometry was used to check the purity and quantity of every magnetically sorted T cell population. Genomic DNA was isolated from every sorted fraction and measured by UV absorbance on a Nanodrop 2000c. Using the deep immunoSEQ assay, TCR CDR3 regions were amplified from genomic DNA by multiplex PCR. For each cell subset, the extracted genomic DNA was distributed evenly across all wells of several immunoSEQ 96-well plates, and each plate served as one replicate. Each replicate PCR for sorted subsets received around 200 ng genomic DNA, equal to about 30,000 T cell genomes. Purified libraries were quantified with a Qubit 3.0 fluorometer, sized on a Bioanalyzer 2100, and re-quantified with the KAPA Library Quantification kit. Each immunoSEQ 96-well plate was sequenced on its own single-read 150-cycle Illumina NextSeq 550 flow cell. The paper's processing steps were these. Because the immunoSEQ output held only junctional sequences and lacked quality scores, the filtering could not match the filtering applied to full-length reads. To assign V/J genes and CDR3, sequences were annotated using PyIR, a Python wrapper for IgBLAST v1.9, with IMGT germline references. Reads were removed for weak V/J assignments (E-value above 1e-6), missing CDR3, stop codons, out-of-frame junctions, or ambiguous translated residues. A V3J clonotype was defined by an identical inferred V gene, J gene, and CDR3 amino acid sequence. Percentage overlap between repertoires was calculated by dividing the number of shared unique clonotypes by the size of the smaller repertoire. Repertoire richness was assessed with RTK rarefaction, the Chao1 estimator, and Recon v2.1 estimates of unobserved clonotypes. For all TCRbeta clonotypes obtained by the gDNA method from a handful of donors, generation probabilities were computed with OLGA. TCRdb retrieved this table from immuneACCESS and kept in-frame rearrangements only. Not all clones are present; in checked studies, unresolved V genes account for under half, and no reason is known for the remainder. V and J calls and clone size are copied from that table; D and trimming were computed from the DNA. The table for this sample lists 2,500,000 or so clones; 93% of them were counted only once. Of the sample, roughly 0.36% is held by the ten largest clones.

The TCR originated in a young man in good health. Some clones in this sample may be carry-over from other donors' samples. Sequenced sample: naive CD4+ T cells from PBMCs. The meaning of the sample's cell subset or site label: CD45RA+ positively selected.

The DNA is as follows: TGTGCCAGCAGCTTACTCCCACAGGACTACGAGCAGTACTTC. It specifies CASSLLPQDYEQYF. The chain employs TRBV7-2 and TRBJ2-7; possibly the D gene is TRBD1, per 5 matching bases. Counted from cysteine to phenylalanine, this CDR3 has 14 amino acids. Only CDR3 DNA is held: 42 bases, read in frame from base 1. The V and J ends are trimmed by 2 bases and 3 bases, leaving 11 bases between them. The germline V gene gives CDR1 as SGHTA and CDR2 as FQGNSA.